Listed below are T cell receptor beta chains from one sample, sequenced in a study of blood T cell repertoires in COVID-19. TCRdb keeps only in-frame clones here, not all; method: immunoSEQ multiplex PCR. The sample lists around 64,000 clones, roughly 93% occurring once. Sequenced: peripheral blood. The receptors come from a human donor in a cohort sampled during active COVID-19. Both conserved end residues are part of each CDR3. Fields, in order: D gene, clone size, V gene, CDR3 protein. D genes are given only for firm matches. Only part of the rows carry a size: once, few, many, or a class if the clone is expanded.

- once TRBV29-1 CSGVTGSSSYNEQFF
TRBD1 - TRBV6-4 CASSDGGQAAFF
TRBD1 - TRBV6-1 CASSAGTGSSYNEQFF
- - TRBV7-2 CASSSSGTDTQYF
- - TRBV7-3 CASSPRGPSTDTQYF
- - TRBV12-5 CASSGTTNEKLFF
- - TRBV19 CASIPTGTRTGELFF
TRBD2 - TRBV5-5 CASSFVPIVTSGSYNEQFF
TRBD1 - TRBV7-6 CASSLPPGQTQRETQYF
- once TRBV5-6 CASRGGNEQFF
- - TRBV7-2 CASSLTGVTDTQYF
- - TRBV10-3 CAAKGLGGETQYF
- - TRBV19 CASSIEGSGTDTQYF
TRBD1 few TRBV24-1 CATSDSDRDREGYGYTF
- - TRBV28 CASRQGSGAKNIQYF
- - TRBV18 CASSPGQQETQYF
- - TRBV6-5 CASSYSSGGLGYTF
- - TRBV5-5 CASSPGQRNQPQHF
- - TRBV29-1 CSVEARTNTEAFF
- - TRBV5-1 CASSAGPITDTQYF
- - TRBV19 CASSILGASSGYTF
- - TRBV12-5 CASGPSGSSSYNEQFF
- - TRBV18 CASSRGTGEKLFF
TRBD1 - TRBV7-8 CASSLKGAGEQYF
- - TRBV25-1 CASSEGDMGEQFF
- - TRBV14 CASSQDTGSHEQFF
TRBD2 - TRBV5-6 CASSPGLAGVYEQYF
TRBD1 - TRBV28 CASSLRTGWANVLTF
- - TRBV3-1/TRBV3-2 CANYPRLVLKETQYF
- - TRBV3-1/TRBV3-2 CASSQALASTYEQYF
- once TRBV28 CASSAGGSYGYTF
- - TRBV11-3 CASSLGDEQYF
TRBD2 - TRBV9 CASSVAFGLVGEQFF
TRBD1 - TRBV19 CASSSGQGRLNYYNEQFF
- - TRBV23-1 CALGGEAFF